The sequence of this T cell receptor (beta chain) was determined in a study of blood T cell repertoires in COVID-19. On the study more broadly: Sample material is recorded as cDNA or gDNA derived from T cells, B-cell-depleted T cells, or PBMCs.

This CDR3 is 16 amino acids long. Losses at the gene ends were 3 bases for V and 10 bases for J; bases not matched to a gene: 14. Germline V gene data show CDR1 as GTSNPN and CDR2 as SVGIG (reference sequence). In the original processing: Researchers report that nucleated cell counts were estimated from reference gene primer amplification. Only in-frame clones appear in the TCRdb table, and some are missing; sequencing was by immunoSEQ multiplex PCR. The V and J calls and the clone size are those of that table, but D and trimming were determined from the DNA. The sample yields around 150,000 clones, 76% seen once.

Sequencing input: peripheral blood. The sequence derives from a woman aged 80 or older with active or convalescent COVID-19. The chain has TRBV30 and TRBJ1-6, with TRBD1 identical over 8 bases. The CDR3 spells CAWRARGQGAGSPLHF. Written as DNA, the CDR3 is TGTGCCTGGAGGGCCCGAGGGCAGGGGGCTGGGTCACCCCTCCACTTT.